This TCR beta chain was recorded in a study of T-cell reconstitution after alpha-beta-depleted transplantation in children. Using unique molecular identifiers, the investigators prepared the TCRbeta library. Using its own MiXCR run on the PCR reads, TCRdb lists one record per CDR3 protein. The sample carries about 980,000 distinct CDR3 sequences, about 26% recorded once. In this sample, this clonotype turned up many times. Per germline, CDR1 DFQATT and CDR2 SNEGSKA (reference sequence). J gave up 0 bases and V 5 bases, and 0 bases lay outside the gene matches. The CDR3 has 12 amino acids. Sequencing was performed on PBMCs, mostly from graft donor cells, taken 360 days after TCRalphabeta/CD19-depleted stem cell transplant. V gene TRBV20-1 combines with J gene TRBJ1-2; TRBD1 matches at 7 bases. The TCR comes from a boy less than two years old who had a stem cell transplant for SCID, so the T cells may come from the graft donor. The CDR3 DNA reads TGCAGTGCTGACAGGGCTAACTATGGCTACACCTTC. It translates to CSADRANYGYTF.